These 13 T cell receptor beta chains share one sample of origin, sequenced in a study of blood T cells in healthy people across ages. Through a sample-barcoded 5' primer and a J-beta primer mix, a second PCR was run for roughly 6 to 12 cycles. One entry per CDR3 protein results from TCRdb running MiXCR on the 5' RACE reads. The data contain about 1.6 million distinct CDR3 sequences, roughly 32% of them singletons. Sequencing was performed on blood. These TCRs come from a woman in her thirties in good health.

This clonotype was counted many times. V gene TRBV29-1 combines with J gene TRBJ2-1; no definite D call. This CDR3 has 13 amino acids. Germline V lookup: CDR1 SQVTM, CDR2 ANQGSEA. V shed 4 bases and J shed 10 bases, with 17 bases lying between them. The CDR3 nucleotides are TGCAGCGTTGTTCGGCTCCCCGAGTGGGAGCAGTTCTTC. Its protein is CSVVRLPEWEQFF.

This clonotype was recorded at least ten times. The germline gene is not matched at one end of the junction; a read error may be the cause. The chain recombines TRBV7-3 with TRBJ2-1; the match to TRBD2 covers 12 bases. Germline V gene sequence: CDR1 SGHTA, CDR2 FQGTGA. This CDR3 has 15 residues. As DNA, the CDR3 is TGCGCCAGCAGCCTGACTAGCGGGAGAGGAAATGAGCAGTTCTTC. Encoded protein: CASSLTSGRGNEQFF.

This chain links TRBV12-3 or TRBV12-4 with TRBJ1-2, with D possibly matching TRBD1 (5 bases). There are 15 residues in the CDR3. Trimming cost V 5 bases and J 4 bases, with 17 bases left between them. The CDR3 sequence: CASSPMRQTSYGYTF. The CDR3 DNA reads as TGTGCCAGCAGTCCCATGAGACAGACATCCTATGGCTACACCTTC.

A word on this clonotype: Germline is not matched at one junction end, which may reflect a read error. This chain links TRBV5-1 with TRBJ2-3, with D unresolved. The CDR3 sequence is 12 residues long. Germline CDR1 and CDR2: SGHRS and YFSETQ. The CDR3 DNA is TGCGCCGGCAGCTTCGGGACAGATACGCAGTATTTT. Protein: CAGSFGTDTQYF. Looking up the rest from reference TRBV5-1 and TRBJ2-3 gives the full variable domain: KAGVTQTPRYLIKTRGQQVTLSCSPISGHRSVSWYQQTPGQGLQFLFEYFSETQRNKGNFPGRFSGRQFSNSRSEMNVSTLELGDSALYLCAGSFGTDTQYFGPGTRLTVL.

The CDR3 DNA is TGTGCCAGCAGCGAACTCGGACAGACGAGCTCCTACAATGAGCAGTTCTTC. Translating it yields CASSELGQTSSYNEQFF. The chain uses TRBV7-9 and TRBJ2-1; a weak D match, TRBD1 (6 bases). The CDR3 sequence is 17 residues long. V dropped 5 bases and J dropped 0 bases, with 17 bases sitting between them. Per germline, CDR1 SEHNR and CDR2 FQNEAQ (reference sequence).

The chain uses TRBV28 and TRBJ2-7; D could derive from TRBD1 or TRBD2 (5 bases each). The CDR3 spans 16 residues. V lost 5 bases, J lost 5 bases, and 22 bases lay in between. Germline CDR1 is MDHEN and CDR2 is SYDVKM. The CDR3 reads CASSPTSGGMRNEQYF. The CDR3 DNA reads TGTGCCAGCAGTCCAACCAGTGGGGGAATGAGAAACGAGCAGTACTTC.

The chain links TRBV4-1 to TRBJ2-7; 8 positions agree with TRBD2. This CDR3 has 15 amino acids. V was clipped by 4 bases and J by 5 bases; unmatched bases: 10. Per the germline V gene, CDR1 is MGHRA and CDR2 is YSYEKL. CDR3 region: CASSPGDGRAHEQYF. In nucleotides, the CDR3 is TGCGCCAGCAGCCCCGGAGACGGGAGGGCCCACGAGCAGTACTTC.

This clonotype came up many times. The rearrangement uses TRBV12-3 or TRBV12-4 and TRBJ2-7; the D gene is possibly TRBD1 (5 bases). V was shortened by 5 bases and J by 0 bases, with 14 bases between the two germline ends. CDR3 length: 15 amino acids. CDR3 DNA: TGTGCCAGCAGTCCTGGGGCTTATTCCTCCTACGAGCAGTACTTC. The encoded protein is CASSPGAYSSYEQYF.

Worth noting for this clonotype: It may be a read error: a sequence one base away is much more abundant. The chain joins TRBV10-1 to TRBJ2-5; a possible D gene is TRBD1 (5 bases). Germline lookup yields CDR1 WNHNN and CDR2 SYGVQD (reference sequence). The CDR3 is 13 residues long. The CDR3 sequence is CARSDNRQETQYF. Written as DNA, the CDR3 is TGCGCCCGCAGTGACAACAGGCAAGAGACCCAGTACTTC.

Points on this clonotype: An end of the junction differs from the germline gene, which may be a read error. The chain uses TRBV12-3 or TRBV12-4 and TRBJ2-5, with D uncertain. The CDR3 extends over 16 amino acids. CDR3 sequence: CASSLGGRWYQDTQYF. In DNA, the CDR3 is TGTGCCAGCAGTTTAGGAGGCCGTTGGTACCAAGATACCCAGTACTTC.

There are a few counts of this clonotype. The chain couples TRBV4-1 to TRBJ1-4; D gene ambiguous. The V end lost 3 bases, the J end lost 7 bases, and 12 bases lay between the germline ends. Germline assignment: CDR1 MGHRA and CDR2 YSYEKL. The CDR3 runs to 14 residues. The CDR3 loop reads CASSQIQTGEKLFF. DNA for the CDR3: TGCGCCAGCAGCCAGATCCAAACGGGTGAAAAACTGTTTTTT.

This clonotype has only a few counts. The V gene is TRBV7-9, the J gene TRBJ2-5; maybe TRBD2 (5 bases). The CDR3 totals 15 residues. Trimming removed 4 bases from V and 11 bases from J, with 23 bases in between. Germline CDR1 SEHNR, CDR2 FQNEAQ (reference sequence). Here the CDR3 DNA reads TGTGCCAGCAGCTCCATCAATTTAGGAGGCGATGAGCAGTACTTC. Translating it yields CASSSINLGGDEQYF.

This sequence joins TRBV5-1 and TRBJ1-1; maybe TRBD1 (5 bases). The V gene lost 3 bases and the J gene lost 5 bases, with 17 bases spanning the gap. From germline, CDR1 is SGHRS and CDR2 YFSETQ. The CDR3 is 15 residues long. The CDR3 region has the DNA TGCGCCAGCAGCTGGGGACCGGGGTTGTTGACTGAAGCTTTCTTT. It codes for CASSWGPGLLTEAFF.